This TCR beta chain is from a study of blood T cell repertoires in COVID-19. Study context: T cells, B-cell-depleted T cells, or PBMCs provided the cDNA or gDNA that served as material.

Losses at the gene ends were 4 bases for V and 5 bases for J; bases not matched to a gene: 10. The CDR3 has 16 residues. Germline loops: CDR1 SGHRS, CDR2 YFSETQ. In the source study's methods: Reference gene primer amplification yielded estimated nucleated cell counts. Generated by immunoSEQ multiplex PCR, the TCRdb table keeps only in-frame clones and is missing some. From that table come the V and J calls and clone size; the DNA was used to work out D and trimming. The sample includes about 56,000 clones, roughly 86% of them seen just once. The origin of this receptor is a man aged 50-59 years with active COVID-19. This chain uses TRBV5-1 with TRBJ1-2, with 11 bases matching TRBD1. Sequenced: peripheral blood. The CDR3 loop reads CASSVDRDRGGYGYTF. The CDR3 DNA sequence: TGCGCCAGCAGCGTGGACCGGGACAGGGGGGGTTATGGCTACACCTTC.